The rows below give T cell receptor beta chains drawn from one sample of a study of blood T cell repertoires in COVID-19. Method: immunoSEQ multiplex PCR; TCRdb's copy keeps in-frame clones and lacks some. The sample lists a few hundred thousand clones, roughly 84% occurring once. The sample comprised peripheral blood. The receptors originated from a woman aged 60-75 years with acute or convalescent COVID-19. CDR3s include the opening cysteine and the closing phenylalanine or tryptophan. The D gene is left open where the match is weak. The size of a clone is reported for some rows only, either as once, few or many, or as a class for expanded clones.

NA	TRBJ1-6	TRBD1	TRBV7-9	CASSLGQGESPLHF	TGTGCCAGCAGCTTGGGACAGGGGGAATCACCCCTCCACTTT
NA	TRBJ1-2	NA	TRBV16	CASSQFLPQYGYTF	TGTGCCAGCAGCCAATTTCTGCCCCAGTATGGCTACACCTTC
NA	TRBJ1-4	NA	TRBV11-2	CASSLGGLFEKLFF	TGTGCCAGCAGCTTAGGAGGTTTATTTGAAAAACTGTTTTTT
NA	TRBJ2-7	NA	TRBV5-1	CASSPSQGPGGEQYF	TGCGCCAGCAGCCCCTCGCAGGGCCCAGGAGGGGAGCAGTACTTC
NA	TRBJ1-2	TRBD1	TRBV27	CASMSSGTGDYGYTF	TGTGCCAGCATGTCGTCCGGGACAGGGGACTATGGCTACACCTTC
NA	TRBJ2-3	TRBD2	TRBV7-2	CASSLTSGATDTQYF	TGTGCCAGCAGCTTGACTAGCGGGGCCACAGATACGCAGTATTTT
NA	TRBJ2-1	TRBD2	TRBV29-1	CSPLGLAGGSSYNEQFF	TGCAGTCCGTTGGGACTAGCGGGGGGAAGCTCCTACAATGAGCAGTTCTTC
NA	TRBJ1-2	TRBD1	TRBV5-1	CASSLGQGGPNYGYTF	TGCGCCAGCAGCCTAGGACAGGGGGGGCCTAACTATGGCTACACCTTC
NA	TRBJ1-3	NA	TRBV6-5	CASTRGSSGNTIYF	TGTGCCAGCACCCGTGGGAGCTCTGGAAACACCATATATTTT
NA	TRBJ2-5	NA	TRBV2	CASRTEETQYF	TGTGCCAGCAGGACAGAAGAGACCCAGTACTTC
NA	TRBJ2-2	TRBD2	TRBV2	CASGQTSGGAYTGELFF	TGTGCCAGCGGCCAGACTAGCGGGGGGGCTTACACCGGGGAGCTGTTTTTT
NA	TRBJ1-1	TRBD1	TRBV29-1	CSARTGGSGEAFF	TGCAGCGCCCGCACAGGGGGCTCGGGTGAAGCTTTCTTT
NA	TRBJ2-1	TRBD2	TRBV11-3	CASSSTGTSANEQFF	TGTGCCAGCAGCTCAACCGGGACTAGCGCCAATGAGCAGTTCTTC
NA	TRBJ1-3	NA	TRBV11-2	CASSLEGRTTSSGNTIYF	TGTGCCAGCAGCTTAGAAGGCAGAACCACTAGCTCTGGAAACACCATATATTTT
NA	TRBJ2-5	NA	TRBV21-1	CASSNRKGLAGGWNQETQYF	TGTGCCAGCAGCAATCGCAAGGGGCTAGCGGGGGGTTGGAACCAAGAGACCCAGTACTTC
NA	TRBJ2-7	NA	TRBV5-1	CASSSPGGSTGEQYF	TGCGCCAGCAGCTCGCCAGGGGGGTCTACGGGCGAGCAGTACTTC
NA	TRBJ2-5	TRBD1	TRBV5-1	CASSLGVQTGVGETQYF	TGCGCCAGCAGCTTGGGGGTTCAGACAGGGGTCGGAGAGACCCAGTACTTC
NA	TRBJ2-1	NA	TRBV7-9	CASSLSAYNEQFF	TGTGCCAGCAGCTTATCTGCCTACAATGAGCAGTTCTTC
once	TRBJ1-1	NA	TRBV12-3/TRBV12-4	CASRPTGLAEAFF	TGTGCCAGCAGGCCTACAGGGTTGGCTGAAGCTTTCTTT
NA	TRBJ1-2	TRBD1	TRBV18	CASSSDRVRYGYTF	TGTGCCAGCTCATCGGACAGGGTTCGCTATGGCTACACCTTC
NA	TRBJ1-5	NA	TRBV6-1	CASSEFFSRNQPQHF	TGTGCCAGCAGTGAATTTTTTTCGAGGAATCAGCCCCAGCATTTT
NA	TRBJ1-2	NA	TRBV7-2	CASSLAVQDYGYTF	TGTGCCAGCAGCTTAGCCGTTCAGGATTATGGCTACACCTTC
once	TRBJ1-1	NA	TRBV6-6	CASTLLGGGVGTEAFF	TGTGCCAGCACTTTACTGGGAGGAGGGGTTGGCACTGAAGCTTTCTTT
NA	TRBJ1-3	TRBD1	TRBV4-2	CASSQPQGQGSGNTIYF	TGTGCCAGCAGCCAACCGCAGGGACAGGGCTCTGGAAACACCATATATTTT
NA	TRBJ2-7	TRBD2	TRBV20-1	CSASSGGASYEQYF	TGCAGTGCTAGTTCGGGGGGGGCTTCCTACGAGCAGTACTTC
NA	TRBJ1-1	TRBD1	TRBV7-9	CASSWPRRGLDTEAFF	TGTGCCAGCAGCTGGCCGCGGAGGGGGCTTGACACTGAAGCTTTCTTT
NA	TRBJ1-1	TRBD1	TRBV6-5	CASSPRAGGLTEAFF	TGTGCCAGCAGTCCTCGGGCAGGGGGATTAACTGAAGCTTTCTTT
NA	TRBJ1-2	NA	TRBV20-1	CSVQGFYGYTF	TGCAGTGTTCAGGGTTTCTATGGCTACACCTTC
NA	TRBJ1-2	TRBD1	TRBV6-5	CASLPGQKNYGYTF	TGTGCCAGCTTACCGGGACAGAAGAACTATGGCTACACCTTC
NA	TRBJ1-2	NA	TRBV4-2	CASSQDPTGANYGYTF	TGTGCCAGCAGCCAAGATCCGACAGGAGCTAACTATGGCTACACCTTC
NA	TRBJ2-7	TRBD1	TRBV5-6	CASSSGTGNEQYF	TGTGCCAGCAGTTCCGGGACAGGGAACGAGCAGTACTTC